This T cell receptor beta chain appears in the sequencing data of a study of blood T cell repertoires in COVID-19. Study summary: There were acute and convalescent COVID-19 samples, and they came from the United States, Italy and Spain. In each case, the material was cDNA or gDNA derived from T cells, B-cell-depleted T cells, or PBMCs.

Trimming took 3 bases from V and 0 from J, leaving 6 bases between them. This CDR3 comprises 14 residues. Germline values: CDR1 MNHEY, CDR2 SMNVEV (reference sequence). Here immunoSEQ multiplex PCR was the method, and the copy in TCRdb shows in-frame clones only, minus some. The sample has roughly 100,000 clones, nearly 90% seen once. The specimen sequenced was peripheral blood. The chain couples TRBV27 to TRBJ1-5; the D is unclear. The source of this sequence is a man aged 50 or older with active COVID-19. CDR3 amino acids: CASSFGLSNQPQHF. The CDR3, as DNA: TGTGCCAGCAGTTTCGGACTTAGCAATCAGCCCCAGCATTTT.